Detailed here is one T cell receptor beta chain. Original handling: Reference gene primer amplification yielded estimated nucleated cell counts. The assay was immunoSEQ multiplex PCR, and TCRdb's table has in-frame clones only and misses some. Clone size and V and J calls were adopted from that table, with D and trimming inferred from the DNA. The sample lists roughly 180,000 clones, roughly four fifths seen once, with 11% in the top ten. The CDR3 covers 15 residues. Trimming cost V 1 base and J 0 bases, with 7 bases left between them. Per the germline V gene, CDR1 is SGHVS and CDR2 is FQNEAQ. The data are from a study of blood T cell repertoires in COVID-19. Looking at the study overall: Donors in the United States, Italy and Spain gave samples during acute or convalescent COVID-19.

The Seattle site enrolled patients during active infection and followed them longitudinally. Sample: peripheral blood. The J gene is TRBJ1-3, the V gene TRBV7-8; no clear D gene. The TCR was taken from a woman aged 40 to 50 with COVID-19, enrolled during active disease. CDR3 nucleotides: TGTGCCAGCAGCTTAGATCAGGTCTCTGGAAACACCATATATTTT. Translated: CASSLDQVSGNTIYF. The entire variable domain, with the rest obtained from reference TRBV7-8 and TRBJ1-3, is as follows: GAGVSQSPRYKVAKRGQDVALRCDPISGHVSLFWYQQALGQGPEFLTYFQNEAQLDKSGLPSDRFFAERPEGSVSTLKIQRTQQEDSAVYLCASSLDQVSGNTIYFGEGSWLTVV.